These 26 T cell receptor beta chains were sequenced from one sample in a study of tumor and adjacent non-tumor tissue in lung cancer. TCRbeta libraries were built with three rounds of nested PCR, modified from ARM-PCR. One entry per CDR3 protein, called by TCRdb with MiXCR from the multiplex PCR reads. Among 81,000 or so distinct CDR3 sequences listed, 65% to 90% were seen once. This sample's RNA came from whole unsorted tissue. Input material: lung tumor tissue. These receptors were collected from a woman between 45 and 65 years old with non-small cell lung cancer.

On this clonotype itself: Sequence at one end of the junction differs from germline and may be a read error. The V and J genes are TRBV5-4 and TRBJ2-7, with 13 bases aligning to TRBD2. The CDR3 length is 17 residues. Germline CDR1 and CDR2: SGHNT and YYREEE (reference sequence). The chain's CDR3 is CASSAGLAGIQRGEQYF. The CDR3 nucleotides read TGTGCCAGCAGCGCGGGACTAGCGGGAATCCAAAGAGGCGAGCAATACTTC.

The CDR3 reads CATSDSRQFYEWYF. CDR3 coding DNA: TGTGCCACCAGTGATTCCCGACAGTTCTACGAGTGGTACTTC. V usage is TRBV24-1 and J usage is TRBJ2-7; weak D call: TRBD1 (5 bases). V gave up 2 bases and J gave up 12 bases, with 19 bases separating them. Germline V CDR1 and CDR2: KGHDR, SFDVKD. The CDR3 runs to 14 residues.

The chain links TRBV6-1 to TRBJ2-2; 9 nucleotides align to TRBD2. Germline-derived CDR1 and CDR2 are MNHNS and SASEGT. With V trimmed by 3 bases and J by 7 bases, 15 bases remained unmatched. CDR3 length: 18 amino acids. The DNA of the CDR3 is TGTGCCAGCAGTGAGAGGGCCAGCGGGAGGAAGGACATCGGGGAGCTGTTTTTT. This codes for CASSERASGRKDIGELFF.

Remarks on this clonotype: At one boundary the junction diverges from the germline segment, which might be a read error. The chain joins TRBV29-1 to TRBJ2-7; the D call may be TRBD1 or TRBD2 (5 bases each). CDR3 length equals 15 residues. CDR1 SQVTM and CDR2 ANQGSEA come from the germline V gene. The CDR3 spells CSVANAGASSYEQNF. The CDR3 DNA sequence: TGCAGCGTTGCTAACGCCGGGGCTAGCTCCTACGAGCAGAACTTC.

The V call is TRBV11-1, the J call TRBJ2-2; 8 bases are shared with TRBD2. Per germline, CDR1 SGHAT and CDR2 FQDESV (reference sequence). With 4 bases clipped from V and 15 bases from J, the junction kept 16 bases outside the gene matches. This CDR3 region has 15 residues. The CDR3 is CASSYQRESTGELFF. The CDR3 coding sequence is TGTGCCAGCAGCTATCAGCGGGAGAGCACCGGTGAGTTGTTTTTT.

With regard to this clonotype: Since the CDR3 does not end with the conserved phenylalanine or tryptophan, this likely comes from a read error. The chain joins TRBV28 to TRBJ1-5; 7 nucleotides agree with TRBD1. The CDR3 totals 18 residues. CDR1 and CDR2 from the germline V gene are MDHEN and SYDVKM. CDR3 in amino acids: CTSSFEQEEQGVGQPQHL. The CDR3 coding sequence is TGTACCAGCAGTTTCGAACAGGAGGAGCAGGGGGTGGGTCAGCCCCAGCATTTA.

This clonotype has more than one count but fewer than ten. An end of the junction does not agree with germline; a read error may underlie this. The chain joins TRBV11-2 to TRBJ2-1, with TRBD2 identical over 7 bases. The CDR3 is 16 residues long. Germline CDR1 is SGHAT and CDR2 is FQNNGV. The CDR3 reads CASSLMTGASGPEHFF. The DNA for the CDR3 is TGTGCCAGCAGCCTAATGACCGGGGCTAGCGGACCAGAGCACTTCTTC.

The chain has TRBV11-1 and TRBJ1-2; perhaps TRBD1 as D (5 bases). The CDR3 sequence is 13 residues long. Deletions cut 3 bases from V and 5 bases from J, with 10 bases between. Germline CDR1 SGHAT, CDR2 FQDESV (reference sequence). The CDR3 protein is CASSLDGAYGYTF. In nucleotides, the CDR3 is TGTGCCAGCAGCTTGGATGGGGCGTATGGCTACACCTTC.

This clonotype was observed a single time. The CDR3 carries no conserved terminal phenylalanine or tryptophan, so it likely arises from a read error. This chain connects TRBV11-2 to TRBJ1-5, with TRBD1 as a possible D gene (5 bases). Germline values: CDR1 SGHAT, CDR2 FQNNGV. Between the trimmed V and J ends, which lost 2 bases and 2 bases, there was a span of 10 bases. The CDR3 length is 15 residues. The CDR3 reads CASSLTGRGNQPQHL. CDR3 in DNA: TGTGCCAGCAGCTTAACGGGACGAGGCAATCAGCCCCAGCATTTG.

Remarks on this clonotype: The junction departs from the called germline gene at one end, perhaps through a read error. The chain joins TRBV4-2 to TRBJ2-7; 10 nucleotides align to TRBD2. The CDR3 is 15 amino acids. The germline V gene encodes CDR1 LGHNA and CDR2 YNFKEQ. Here the CDR3 reads CASASGLADSYKQYF. For the CDR3, the DNA is TGTGCCAGCGCTTCCGGACTAGCGGACTCCTACAAGCAGTACTTC.

Points on this clonotype: The CDR3 ends on some other residue instead of the conserved phenylalanine or tryptophan, so this is likely a read error. The rearrangement links TRBV11-2 to TRBJ2-5; TRBD2 aligns across 9 bases. CDR1 and CDR2 from the germline V gene are SGHAT and FQNNGV. Unmatched junction bases numbered 6, after V lost 3 bases and J lost 7 bases. CDR3 size: 14 residues. CDR3 sequence: CASSFAGGPGTQYS. For the CDR3, the DNA is TGTGCCAGCAGCTTCGCGGGAGGGCCTGGGACCCAGTACTCC.

As to this clonotype: This may stem from a read error, because a much larger clone lies one nucleotide away. The chain is built from TRBV5-1 and TRBJ1-3; D is undetermined. The CDR3 consists of 16 residues. CDR1 and CDR2 from the germline V gene are SGHRS and YFSETQ. V lost 4 bases and J 0 bases, leaving 14 bases between the germline ends. The CDR3 is CASSPSFVSSGNTIYF. The CDR3, as DNA: TGCGCCAGCAGCCCGTCATTCGTGAGCTCTGGAAACACCATATATTTT.

The rearrangement uses TRBV10-3 and TRBJ2-3; the D is unclear. The CDR3 covers 15 residues. With 2 bases removed from V and 0 bases from J, the gap between germline ends came to 9 bases. The germline V gene has CDR1 ENHRY and CDR2 SYGVKD. The CDR3 DNA reads as TGTGCCATCAGTGAGGTGACAATTAGCACAGATACGCAGTATTTT. Translating it yields CAISEVTISTDTQYF.

Comments on this clonotype: Germline is not matched at one junction end, which may reflect a read error. This rearrangement joins TRBV11-2 to TRBJ2-1; D perhaps matches TRBD1 (5 bases). Germline loops: CDR1 SGHAT, CDR2 FQNNGV. This CDR3 is built from 12 residues. CDR3 in DNA: TGTGCCTGCAGGTCCACCAGGGATGAGCAGTTCTTC. Protein: CACRSTRDEQFF.

In this sample, this clonotype turned up once. The CDR3 ends on some other residue instead of the conserved phenylalanine or tryptophan, so this is likely a read error. V usage is TRBV29-1 and J usage is TRBJ1-4; 7 positions agree with TRBD1. CDR1 SQVTM and CDR2 ANQGSEA come from the germline V gene. The CDR3 extends over 14 amino acids. The CDR3 protein is CRASSRDSNEKLFY. The CDR3 DNA reads TGCAGGGCAAGCTCCCGGGACAGTAATGAAAAACTGTTTTAT.

On this clonotype itself: The junction departs from germline at one end; a sequencing error may be responsible. The J gene is TRBJ2-3, the V gene TRBV11-2; 7 bases map to TRBD2. The CDR3 covers 15 residues. Looked up from germline, CDR1 is SGHAT and CDR2 is FQNNGV. The CDR3 is CASNSAATSIDTQYF. The CDR3 coding sequence is TGTGCCAGCAACTCCGCTGCGACTAGCATAGATACGCAATATTTT.

The chain carries TRBV6-2 or TRBV6-3 and TRBJ2-6, with D tentatively TRBD1 (5 bases). Germline V gene data show CDR1 as MNHEY and CDR2 as SVGEGT. The CDR3 is made up of 15 amino acids. The V and J ends lost 0 bases and 14 bases respectively, with 17 bases between them. The CDR3 DNA sequence: TGTGCCAGCAGTTACTCGACCTCTGGGGCCGACCTCCTGACTTTC. Its translation is CASSYSTSGADLLTF.

As concerns this clonotype: This likely comes from a read error, as the CDR3 has no conserved phenylalanine or tryptophan at its end. The limits of the CDR3 on the DNA are not certain, so only TCRdb's listed CDR3 is given. V and J are TRBV28 and TRBJ2-7; the table's D gene call, TRBD1, was not cross checked with the DNA. The CDR3 spans 15 residues, counting both ends. Germline values: CDR1 MDHEN, CDR2 SYDVKM. The CDR3: CASSFLTGGFYEQYS.

This chain connects TRBV20-1 to TRBJ1-2, with D perhaps TRBD1 (5 bases). Trimming removed 5 bases from V and 5 bases from J, with 18 bases in between. The CDR3 has 14 residues. CDR1 and CDR2 from the germline V gene are DFQATT and SNEGSKA (reference sequence). CDR3 in amino acids: CSAPLGGGGYGYTF. DNA for the CDR3: TGCAGTGCTCCGCTGGGGGGAGGTGGGTATGGCTACACCTTC.

Note on this clonotype: A read error may produce the germline difference seen at one junction end. In DNA, the CDR3 is TGTGCCAGCAGCTCTCGCGGGGGTGACACTGATGCTTTGTTT. The encoded protein is CASSSRGGDTDALF. The chain employs TRBV7-9 and TRBJ1-1; TRBD1 is a possible D gene (5 bases). The CDR3 extends over 14 amino acids. Looked up from germline, CDR1 is SEHNR and CDR2 is FQNEAQ (reference sequence).

With respect to this clonotype: A much larger clone lies one base from this, so it may be a read error. The chain uses TRBV5-1 and TRBJ1-3; D is undetermined. CDR1 SGHRS and CDR2 YFSETQ come from the germline V gene. There are 14 residues in the CDR3. In DNA form, the CDR3 reads TGCGCCAGCAGCTTCGGACCTCCGGGAAACACCATATGTTTT. The encoded protein is CASSFGPPGNTICF.

In its sample, this clonotype was seen once. The chain uses TRBV6-5 and TRBJ2-7; 14 bases match TRBD2. J was trimmed by 9 bases and V by 4 bases; bases with no gene match: 14. Germline values: CDR1 MNHEY, CDR2 SVGAGI. The CDR3 contains 17 residues. The CDR3 protein is CASSSVTGTSGSRVQYF. The CDR3, as DNA: TGTGCCAGCAGTTCCGTTACCGGGACTAGCGGGAGTCGTGTGCAGTACTTC.

This clonotype was counted once. The gene calls are TRBV28 and TRBJ2-1; 11 bases map to TRBD2. The CDR3 consists of 16 residues. The germline gives CDR1 MDHEN, CDR2 SYDVKM. The V gene end was trimmed by 7 bases and the J gene end by 7 bases; junction bases not matched to a gene: 12. DNA for the CDR3: TGTGCCAGCATTCCCGAGACTAGCGGGAAGGCGAATGAGCAGTTCTTC. This gives the protein CASIPETSGKANEQFF.

To note about this clonotype: The germline gene is not matched at one end of the junction; a read error may be the cause. The gene calls are TRBV29-1 and TRBJ1-3; D uncertain. The CDR3 extends over 13 amino acids. CDR1 and CDR2 (germline): SQVTM, ANQGSEA. The CDR3 protein is CRVWTESGNTKYF. The DNA of the CDR3 is TGCAGGGTCTGGACTGAGTCTGGAAACACCAAATATTTT.

The chain joins TRBV11-2 to TRBJ1-3, with D unclear. The germline V gene has CDR1 SGHAT and CDR2 FQNNGV. V dropped 4 bases and J dropped 12 bases, with 16 bases sitting between them. CDR3 length: 13 residues. Written as DNA, the CDR3 is TGTGCCAGCAGCTCCCAGTCTGGTTACATCATATATTTT. This sequence encodes CASSSQSGYIIYF.

Comment on this clonotype: It may be a read error: a sequence one base away is much more abundant. The rearrangement links TRBV20-1 to TRBJ2-5, with D possibly matching TRBD1 (6 bases). Germline assignment: CDR1 DFQATT and CDR2 SNEGSKA (reference sequence). The length of the CDR3 is 15 residues. Trimming stripped 4 bases from V and 9 bases from J, with 24 bases between. In nucleotides, the CDR3 is TGCAGTGCTATGGACAGATTACTCTTGGGCGAGGCCCAGTACTTC. Amino acid sequence: CSAMDRLLLGEAQYF.